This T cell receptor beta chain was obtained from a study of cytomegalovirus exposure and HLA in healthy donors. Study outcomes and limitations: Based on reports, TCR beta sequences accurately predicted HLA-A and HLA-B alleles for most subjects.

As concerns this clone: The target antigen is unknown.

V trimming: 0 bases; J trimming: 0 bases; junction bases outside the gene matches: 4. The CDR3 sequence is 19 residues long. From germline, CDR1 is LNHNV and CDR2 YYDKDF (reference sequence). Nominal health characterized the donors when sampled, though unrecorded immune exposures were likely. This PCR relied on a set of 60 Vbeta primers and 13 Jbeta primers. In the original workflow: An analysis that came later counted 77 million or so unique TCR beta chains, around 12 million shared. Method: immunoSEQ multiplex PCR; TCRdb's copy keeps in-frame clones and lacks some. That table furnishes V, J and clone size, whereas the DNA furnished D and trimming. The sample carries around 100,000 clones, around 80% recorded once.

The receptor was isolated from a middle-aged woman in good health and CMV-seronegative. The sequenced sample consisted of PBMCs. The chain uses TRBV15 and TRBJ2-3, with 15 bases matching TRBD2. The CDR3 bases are TGTGCCACCAGCAGAGAGGGGACTAGCGGGAGGACTAGCACAGATACGCAGTATTTT. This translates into CATSREGTSGRTSTDTQYF.